A single sample is the source of the 5 T cell receptor beta chains below, sequenced in a study of blood T cell repertoires in COVID-19. The assay was immunoSEQ multiplex PCR, and TCRdb's table has in-frame clones only and misses some. This table holds some 240,000 clones, around 90% found once. The sequencing input was peripheral blood. These TCRs come from a man between 60 and 75 years old who had recovered from COVID-19.

V and J are TRBV6-6 and TRBJ1-3; D gene unclear. The CDR3 has 18 residues. Germline CDR1 is MNHNY and CDR2 is SVGAGI (reference sequence). V was pared by 5 bases and J by 0 bases, with 20 bases between. The CDR3 here is CASSQNRRASSSGNTIYF. The CDR3 DNA sequence: TGTGCCAGCAGTCAAAACCGGAGGGCGTCCAGCTCTGGAAACACCATATATTTT.

This clone was observed once. J is TRBJ2-7 and V is TRBV14, with D possibly being TRBD2 (5 bases). CDR1 and CDR2 (germline): SGHDN, FVKESK. This CDR3 comprises 16 residues. V lost 1 base, J lost 5 bases, and 18 bases lay in between. The CDR3 sequence is CASSQVTPGKINEQYF. The DNA of the CDR3 is TGTGCCAGCAGCCAAGTAACCCCCGGGAAGATCAACGAGCAGTACTTC. The complete variable domain, with remaining parts taken from reference TRBV14 and TRBJ2-7, reads EAGVTQFPSHSVIEKGQTVTLRCDPISGHDNLYWYRRVMGKEIKFLLHFVKESKQDESGMPNNRFLAERTGGTYSTLKVQPAELEDSGVYFCASSQVTPGKINEQYFGPGTRLTVT.

The J gene is TRBJ2-3, the V gene TRBV24-1; TRBD1 is a possible D gene (6 bases). The germline CDR1 and CDR2 sequences are KGHDR and SFDVKD. The CDR3 runs 16 residues. The V end lost 1 base, the J end lost 0 bases, and 10 bases lay between the germline ends. The CDR3 here is CATSDFGQGSTDTQYF. CDR3 bases: TGTGCCACCAGTGATTTTGGCCAGGGGAGCACAGATACGCAGTATTTT.

This sequence joins TRBV19 and TRBJ2-4; 7 bases fit TRBD1. Germline values: CDR1 LNHDA, CDR2 SQIVND (reference sequence). The V gene end was trimmed by 0 bases and the J gene end by 6 bases; junction bases not matched to a gene: 2. The CDR3 spans 14 residues. In DNA form, the CDR3 reads TGTGCCAGTAGTATAGACGGGACAGTAAACATTCAGTACTTC. It is translated as CASSIDGTVNIQYF.

The table lists this clone with a count of one. The chain recombines TRBV28 with TRBJ2-1; a weak D match, TRBD2 (6 bases). The CDR3 has 13 amino acids. V lost 3 bases and J lost 12, with 15 bases in between. Germline assignment: CDR1 MDHEN and CDR2 SYDVKM. The CDR3 is CASSFPGGMGQFF. The CDR3 DNA reads TGTGCCAGCAGTTTTCCAGGCGGGATGGGGCAGTTCTTC.